This passage covers 27 T cell receptor beta chains from one sample sequenced in a study of blood T cell repertoires in COVID-19. TCRdb's table, derived via immunoSEQ multiplex PCR, lists solely in-frame clones and lacks some. Found here are around 100,000 clones, roughly 88% of them singletons; the top ten hold more than 5.5%. The sequenced sample consisted of peripheral blood. These receptors all stem from a woman aged 60-70 years with acute or convalescent COVID-19.

The V call is TRBV21-1, the J call TRBJ2-7; TRBD1 was called by the table and not checked on the DNA. TRBV21-1 is tagged as a pseudogene. The CDR3 extends over 14 amino acids. The CDR3 reads CASSKANQQGPQYF. DNA of the CDR3: TGTGCCAGCAGCAAAGCAAACCAGCAGGGGCCCCAGTACTTC.

The rearrangement uses TRBV27 and TRBJ2-2, with a tentative D call TRBD2 (6 bases). Trimming left V 6 bases short and J 1 base short, with 12 bases between. CDR3 size: 15 residues. Per the germline V gene, CDR1 is MNHEY and CDR2 is SMNVEV (reference sequence). DNA of the CDR3: TGTGCCAGCAGCCCCGGGACTCTGAACACCGGGGAGCTGTTTTTT. Protein product: CASSPGTLNTGELFF.

The chain recombines TRBV19 with TRBJ1-2, with 7 nucleotides matching TRBD1. The CDR3 loop spans 16 amino acids. Germline CDR1 LNHDA, CDR2 SQIVND (reference sequence). Trimming cost V 1 base and J 2 bases; bases outside gene matches: 7. Here the CDR3 reads CASSIGLQGSNYGYTF. The CDR3, as DNA: TGTGCCAGTAGTATAGGCCTACAGGGGTCCAACTATGGCTACACCTTC.

The gene calls are TRBV6-4 and TRBJ1-1, with 9 bases aligning to TRBD1. The germline gives CDR1 MRHNA, CDR2 SNTAGT. Trimming took 5 bases from V and 4 from J; bases not matched to a gene: 2. There are 13 residues in the CDR3. The CDR3 bases are TGTGCCAGCAGTTCACAGGGGGCCACTGAAGCTTTCTTT. This encodes CASSSQGATEAFF.

The chain recombines TRBV28 with TRBJ1-1; D might be TRBD1 (6 bases). With 6 bases removed from V and 5 bases from J, the gap between germline ends came to 19 bases. The CDR3 sequence is 15 residues long. Germline CDR1 is MDHEN and CDR2 is SYDVKM. The CDR3: CASRPLLGGGTEAFF. The CDR3 DNA reads as TGTGCCAGCAGACCTCTTTTAGGGGGAGGGACTGAAGCTTTCTTT. The full variable domain, rest sourced from reference TRBV28 and TRBJ1-1, is DVKVTQSSRYLVKRTGEKVFLECVQDMDHENMFWYRQDPGLGLRLIYFSYDVKMKEKGDIPEGYSVSREKKERFSLILESASTNQTSMYLCASRPLLGGGTEAFFGQGTRLTVV.

J is TRBJ2-7 and V is TRBV28, with 12 bases aligning to TRBD2. The CDR3 is made up of 17 amino acids. Germline CDR1 and CDR2: MDHEN and SYDVKM. Germline trimming cut 5 bases from V and 0 bases from J; bases unmatched to any gene: 8. CDR3 amino acids: CASSIIGLAGNSYEQYF. CDR3 sequence (DNA): TGTGCCAGCAGTATAATTGGACTAGCGGGGAACTCCTACGAGCAGTACTTC.

The V and J genes are TRBV6-1 and TRBJ2-4, with D possibly being TRBD1 (7 bases). Per the germline V gene, CDR1 is MNHNS and CDR2 is SASEGT. This CDR3 has 16 residues. Between the trimmed V and J ends, which lost 3 bases and 2 bases, there was a span of 14 bases. The CDR3 DNA reads as TGTGCCAGCAGTGAGGGGCAGGGGGGAACCAAAAACATTCAGTACTTC. Protein sequence: CASSEGQGGTKNIQYF.

This clone has a single count. V and J are TRBV27 and TRBJ2-4, with D tentatively TRBD1 (6 bases). Germline V gives CDR1 MNHEY, CDR2 SMNVEV (reference sequence). V dropped 5 bases and J dropped 9 bases, with 20 bases sitting between them. This CDR3 region has 15 residues. The CDR3 coding sequence is TGTGCCAGCAGTCTACAGAGGGCTGAAGGGGGCATTCAGTACTTC. This codes for CASSLQRAEGGIQYF.

The rearrangement joins TRBV25-1 to TRBJ2-1, with D possibly being TRBD2 (6 bases). The CDR3 contains 15 residues. Trimming took off 3 bases at V and 9 bases at J, with 18 bases between the two ends. CDR1 is MGHDK, CDR2 SYGVNS, per germline. The CDR3 DNA is TGTGCCAGCAGTGACGGGCGAGCTGGGGGGTTTGAGCAGTTCTTC. Its translation is CASSDGRAGGFEQFF.

This chain links TRBV6-1 with TRBJ2-5, with TRBD2 identical over 8 bases. With 3 bases clipped from V and 4 bases from J, the junction kept 10 bases outside the gene matches. The germline V gene has CDR1 MNHNS and CDR2 SASEGT. This CDR3 has 16 residues. DNA for the CDR3: TGTGCCAGCAGTGATCCGGCGCCGGGAGGGGGAGAGACCCAGTACTTC. Translation gives CASSDPAPGGGETQYF.

This clone was observed once. The chain recombines TRBV7-3 with TRBJ2-2, with TRBD1 as a possible D gene (5 bases). Trimming removed 5 bases from V and 0 bases from J, with 10 bases in between. Germline loops: CDR1 SGHTA, CDR2 FQGTGA. This CDR3 contains 15 residues. For the CDR3, the DNA is TGTGCCAGCAGCCCCCAGGGCGCGAACACCGGGGAGCTGTTTTTT. It specifies CASSPQGANTGELFF.

The chain has TRBV7-3 and TRBJ2-1, with D possibly being TRBD2 (6 bases). CDR1 and CDR2 (germline): SGHTA, FQGTGA. Between the trimmed V and J ends, which lost 2 bases and 4 bases, there was a span of 12 bases. The CDR3 is 15 amino acids. This CDR3 is CASSLSSGGYNEQFF. CDR3 nucleotide sequence: TGTGCCAGCAGCTTATCTAGTGGAGGGTACAATGAGCAGTTCTTC.

The chain carries TRBV5-1 and TRBJ1-5; D not resolved. The length of the CDR3 is 14 residues. V gave up 4 bases and J gave up 3 bases, with 11 bases separating them. Germline V gives CDR1 SGHRS, CDR2 YFSETQ. CDR3 nucleotide sequence: TGCGCCAGCAGCGAGGACGGGGTCAATCAGCCCCAGCATTTT. Translating gives CASSEDGVNQPQHF.

This clone was observed a few times. The gene calls are TRBV19 and TRBJ2-2; 7 nucleotides match TRBD2. Germline CDR1 is LNHDA and CDR2 is SQIVND (reference sequence). This CDR3 contains 16 residues. V was pared by 5 bases and J by 2 bases, with 8 bases of the junction left unmatched. The CDR3 loop is CASSSWTRRNTGELFF. In nucleotides, the CDR3 is TGTGCCAGTAGTTCATGGACTAGGCGAAACACCGGGGAGCTGTTTTTT.

CDR3 loop: CASSRTGTGGEQFF. CDR3 DNA sequence: TGTGCCAGCAGCCGCACCGGGACAGGGGGTGAGCAGTTCTTC. J is TRBJ2-1 and V is TRBV11-3, with 11 bases aligning to TRBD1. The CDR3 spans 14 residues. Germline V gives CDR1 SGHNT, CDR2 YENEEA. Trimming removed 5 bases from V and 9 bases from J; junction bases left unmatched: 6. Full variable domain (remainder filled in from reference TRBV11-3 and TRBJ2-1): EAGVVQSPRYKIIEKKQPVAFWCNPISGHNTLYWYLQNLGQGPELLIRYENEEAVDDSQLPKDRFSAERLKGVDSTLKIQPAELGDSAVYLCASSRTGTGGEQFFGPGTRLTVL.

J is TRBJ2-1 and V is TRBV2, with D perhaps matching TRBD2 (7 bases). The CDR3 covers 15 residues. Per germline, CDR1 SNHLY and CDR2 FYNNEI. The germline V and J ends were trimmed by 4 bases and 3 bases, with 13 bases remaining between them. The CDR3 loop is CASSVGGGGYNEQFF. The CDR3 region has the DNA TGTGCCAGCAGTGTTGGGGGGGGCGGCTACAATGAGCAGTTCTTC.

The rearrangement uses TRBV28 and TRBJ2-1; 8 nucleotides line up with TRBD2. There are 14 residues in the CDR3. The germline gives CDR1 MDHEN, CDR2 SYDVKM. With 6 bases clipped from V and 3 bases from J, the junction kept 4 bases outside the gene matches. CDR3 nucleotide sequence: TGTGCCAGCAGCCGGGAGGGCTTCTACAATGAGCAGTTCTTC. This encodes CASSREGFYNEQFF.

The chain carries TRBV15 and TRBJ1-1; D possibly corresponds to TRBD1 (5 bases). There are 15 residues in the CDR3. Germline CDR1 is LNHNV and CDR2 is YYDKDF (reference sequence). V lost 3 bases and J lost 10, with 21 bases in between. In DNA, the CDR3 is TGTGCCACCAGCAGCAGGGACTCTCACTCTAGAGGAGCTTTCTTT. It yields the protein CATSSRDSHSRGAFF.

The V call is TRBV12-2, the J call TRBJ1-2; the table calls TRBD1, which could not be checked here. TRBV12-2 is noted as a pseudogene. The CDR3 has 18 residues. The CDR3 sequence: CASRPAWGQPISNYGYTF. In DNA, the CDR3 is TGTGCAAGTCGCCCTGCCTGGGGACAGCCAATATCTAACTATGGCTACACCTTC.

V gene TRBV11-3 combines with J gene TRBJ1-4, with 8 bases that match TRBD1. Germline-derived CDR1 and CDR2 are SGHNT and YENEEA. Trimming cost V 4 bases and J 4 bases; bases outside gene matches: 5. The CDR3 has 15 amino acids. The CDR3 DNA sequence: TGTGCCAGCAGCTCTCGACAGGGGTATAATGAAAAACTGTTTTTT. It specifies CASSSRQGYNEKLFF.

The rearrangement joins TRBV11-1 to TRBJ2-3; D possibly corresponds to TRBD2 (7 bases). From germline, CDR1 is SGHAT and CDR2 FQDESV (reference sequence). The CDR3 is made up of 16 amino acids. Trimming cost V 3 bases and J 1 base, with 14 bases left between them. CDR3 DNA sequence: TGTGCCAGCAGCTTTGCTCGGGGGGCGGGCACAGATACGCAGTATTTT. Translating gives CASSFARGAGTDTQYF.

J is TRBJ2-2 and V is TRBV5-1; 9 bases are shared with TRBD1. The CDR3 loop spans 14 amino acids. V shed 4 bases, J shed 5 bases, and the junction held 3 bases outside the gene matches. The germline V gene has CDR1 SGHRS and CDR2 YFSETQ. CDR3 sequence: CASSGGQGTGELFF. The CDR3 coding sequence is TGCGCCAGCAGCGGGGGACAGGGAACCGGGGAGCTGTTTTTT.

The gene calls are TRBV4-1 and TRBJ1-1; D is undetermined. Per the germline V gene, CDR1 is MGHRA and CDR2 is YSYEKL. The V end was cut by 1 base, the J end by 1 base, with 16 bases between. CDR3 size: 17 residues. CDR3 protein: CASSQVGGRHRNTEAFF. The DNA for the CDR3 is TGCGCCAGCAGCCAAGTTGGAGGGAGACACAGGAACACTGAAGCTTTCTTT.

The chain combines TRBV7-9 with TRBJ2-7, with 10 bases aligning to TRBD2. The CDR3 sequence is 15 residues long. From germline, CDR1 is SEHNR and CDR2 FQNEAQ (reference sequence). V was pared by 1 base and J by 3 bases, with 3 bases of the junction left unmatched. CDR3 sequence (DNA): TGTGCCAGCAGCTTAGTGAGCGGGAGGGTCTACGAGCAGTACTTC. Its protein product is CASSLVSGRVYEQYF.

The J gene is TRBJ1-1, the V gene TRBV27, with D tentatively TRBD1 (6 bases). The CDR3 is 14 amino acids. V was clipped by 6 bases and J by 5 bases, with 16 bases between them. Germline lookup yields CDR1 MNHEY and CDR2 SMNVEV (reference sequence). CDR3: CASRRQGFGTEAFF. The CDR3 DNA reads TGTGCCAGCAGGAGGCAGGGGTTTGGTACTGAAGCTTTCTTT.

The chain carries TRBV27 and TRBJ2-1; TRBD1 aligns across 10 bases. The CDR3 totals 17 residues. V lost 7 bases, J lost 3 bases, and 12 bases stayed unmatched. CDR1 and CDR2 from the germline V gene are MNHEY and SMNVEV (reference sequence). The CDR3 protein is CASISARGDRGYNEQFF. Written as DNA, the CDR3 is TGTGCCAGCATTAGCGCAAGGGGGGACAGGGGCTACAATGAGCAGTTCTTC.

This clone was seen only a few times. The rearrangement uses TRBV29-1 and TRBJ2-1, with 11 bases identical to TRBD2. Per the germline V gene, CDR1 is SQVTM and CDR2 is ANQGSEA. Losses at the gene ends were 6 bases for V and 4 bases for J; bases not matched to a gene: 2. This CDR3 has 13 amino acids. This chain's CDR3 is CSVRTSGYNEQFF. CDR3 DNA sequence: TGCAGCGTCAGGACTAGCGGGTACAATGAGCAGTTCTTC.